These 14 T cell receptor beta chains share one sample of origin, sequenced in a study of sequential checkpoint blockade in melanoma. Measured with immunoSEQ multiplex PCR; TCRdb has only the in-frame clones, and not every one. The table includes fewer than 20,000 clones, roughly 61% detected once. The sample's treatment: randomized to nivolumab then ipilimumab (arm A) or the reverse (arm B). The material was CD8+ T cells sorted from blood (inferred from file names), obtained from a patient given nivolumab and ipilimumab in sequence. All receptors come from a human donor with melanoma.

The chain couples TRBV5-1 to TRBJ1-2, with TRBD1 matching over 7 bases. The CDR3 consists of 14 residues. Trimming took 4 bases from V and 5 from J; bases not matched to a gene: 8. Germline V gene data show CDR1 as SGHRS and CDR2 as YFSETQ. The DNA for the CDR3 is TGCGCCAGCAGCATTGGGACAGCCTTATATGGCTACACCTTC. Protein sequence: CASSIGTALYGYTF.

The V and J genes are TRBV10-3 and TRBJ2-3; 10 positions match TRBD2. The CDR3 is made up of 16 amino acids. Germline V CDR1 and CDR2: ENHRY, SYGVKD. J gave up 2 bases and V 5 bases, and 7 bases lay outside the gene matches. The CDR3 region has the DNA TGTGCCATCAGTCCTGGACTAGCGGTCTTCACAGATACGCAGTATTTT. It is translated as CAISPGLAVFTDTQYF.

There are a few counts of this clone. This rearrangement joins TRBV28 to TRBJ2-7; 9 bases agree with TRBD1. The germline V gene encodes CDR1 MDHEN and CDR2 SYDVKM. Trimming removed 10 bases from V and 3 bases from J; junction bases left unmatched: 16. The CDR3 covers 16 residues. CDR3 sequence: CATQSPTGTGNYEQYF. CDR3 coding DNA: TGTGCCACCCAATCCCCGACCGGGACAGGGAACTACGAGCAGTACTTC.

This clone was detected only once. The J gene is TRBJ1-3, the V gene TRBV5-1, with D perhaps TRBD1 (6 bases). Trimming left V 9 bases short and J 2 bases short, with 12 bases between. The V gene's germline CDR1 is SGHRS and CDR2 YFSETQ. The CDR3 runs to 13 residues. The CDR3 here is CATSEGAGNTIYF. In nucleotides, the CDR3 is TGCGCCACTTCAGAGGGGGCTGGAAACACCATATATTTT.

The chain uses TRBV18 and TRBJ2-1; D not certain. Per germline, CDR1 KGHSH and CDR2 LQKENI. The CDR3 sequence is 14 residues long. V lost 0 bases and J lost 0, with 3 bases in between. The CDR3 sequence is CASSPPYSYNEQFF. In DNA, the CDR3 is TGTGCCAGCTCACCACCTTACTCCTACAATGAGCAGTTCTTC.

The gene calls are TRBV21-1 and TRBJ2-1; the table's D call, TRBD2, was not checked against the DNA. TRBV21-1 corresponds to a pseudogene. The CDR3 consists of 16 residues. The CDR3 DNA follows: TGTGCCAGCAGCAAGCCCGCCGGGACTAGCGGGAATGAGCAGTTCTTC. This codes for CASSKPAGTSGNEQFF.

The CDR3 bases are TGCGCCAGCAGGCAGGGACAGGGGAATAGAGGCCCGAGGGATGAGCAGTTCTTC. Protein sequence: CASRQGQGNRGPRDEQFF. The rearrangement links TRBV10-2 to TRBJ2-1, with 10 bases aligning to TRBD1. The CDR3 is 18 amino acids. The germline CDR1 and CDR2 sequences are WSHSY and SAAADI. The V gene end was trimmed by 6 bases and the J gene end by 8 bases; junction bases not matched to a gene: 19.

The rearrangement links TRBV5-6 to TRBJ2-1; D uncertain. Deletions cut 7 bases from V and 0 bases from J, with 14 bases between. CDR3 length: 15 amino acids. CDR1 is SGHDT and CDR2 is YYEEEE in the germline V gene. DNA of the CDR3: TGTGCCAGCGACGTCGGGTGGAGCTCCTACAATGAGCAGTTCTTC. Residues: CASDVGWSSYNEQFF.

The CDR3, as DNA: TGCGCCAGCAGTCAAGGGGGGGGGTCCGACGAGCAGTACTTC. Translating it yields CASSQGGGSDEQYF. The chain employs TRBV23-1 and TRBJ2-7; TRBD2 matches 7 bases. TRBV23-1 is an ORF; its function is uncertain. There are 14 residues in the CDR3. V was clipped by 2 bases and J by 5 bases; unmatched bases: 6.

By sample fraction, this clone is medium-sized. The chain combines TRBV19 with TRBJ1-5, with TRBD1 matching 7 bases. The CDR3 runs 17 residues. From germline, CDR1 is LNHDA and CDR2 SQIVND (reference sequence). Losses at the gene ends were 3 bases for V and 5 bases for J; bases not matched to a gene: 13. CDR3 DNA: TGTGCCAGTAGTATTTCCCCCCAGGGGGTCGGCGATCAGCCCCAGCATTTT. It specifies CASSISPQGVGDQPQHF.

In this sample, this clone turned up a few times. The rearrangement uses TRBV7-3 and TRBJ2-3; 8 bases agree with TRBD2. V was clipped by 5 bases and J by 5 bases; unmatched bases: 9. This CDR3 contains 15 residues. CDR1 is SGHTA and CDR2 is FQGTGA in the germline V gene. The CDR3: CASSRTGGALDTQYF. The CDR3 nucleotides are TGTGCCAGCAGCCGGACCGGGGGGGCCTTAGATACGCAGTATTTT. The full variable domain, rest sourced from reference TRBV7-3 and TRBJ2-3, is GAGVSQTPSNKVTEKGKYVELRCDPISGHTALYWYRQSLGQGPEFLIYFQGTGAADDSGLPNDRFFAVRPEGSVSTLKIQRTERGDSAVYLCASSRTGGALDTQYFGPGTRLTVL.

V and J are TRBV4-1 and TRBJ2-1; D perhaps matches TRBD2 (5 bases). Per the germline V gene, CDR1 is MGHRA and CDR2 is YSYEKL. V lost 1 base and J lost 5, with 9 bases in between. This CDR3 has 14 residues. The CDR3 protein is CASSQGLADNEQFF. The CDR3 DNA is TGCGCCAGCAGCCAAGGCCTAGCTGACAATGAGCAGTTCTTC.

The chain recombines TRBV7-6 with TRBJ2-1; 7 bases agree with TRBD1. CDR1 and CDR2 from the germline V gene are SGHVS and FNYEAQ. The length of the CDR3 is 16 residues. The V segment lost 1 base and the J segment 5 bases; nucleotides outside the gene matches: 8. The CDR3 DNA sequence: TGTGCCAGCAGCTTAGACGAAGGGGGCGTAAACAATGAGCAGTTCTTC. As protein: CASSLDEGGVNNEQFF.

Worth noting for this clone: One junction end disagrees with the germline gene, perhaps due to a read error. The chain joins TRBV6-5 to TRBJ1-2, with 8 bases that match TRBD1. The germline CDR1 and CDR2 sequences are MNHEY and SVGAGI. The CDR3 is made up of 13 amino acids. CDR3 loop: CVSSYGQGSGYTF. For the CDR3, the DNA is TGTGTCAGCAGTTATGGACAGGGCAGCGGCTACACCTTC.